This passage covers 3 T cell receptor beta chains from one sample sequenced in a study of OX40 agonist ivuxolimab in advanced cancers. Profiled with immunoSEQ multiplex PCR; TCRdb holds only in-frame clones, not every one. The data contain some 150,000 clones, around nine tenths of them seen just once; the ten biggest clones take up about 1%. The material sequenced was CD4+ or CD8+ T cells sorted from blood, taken in a trial of the OX40 agonist ivuxolimab. The receptors come from an adult with an advanced solid tumor such as melanoma, head and neck, liver or kidney cancer.

This clone was detected only a few times. The chain uses TRBV28 and TRBJ1-5; tentative D call: TRBD1 (6 bases). The germline CDR1 and CDR2 sequences are MDHEN and SYDVKM. The CDR3 consists of 13 residues. V gave up 8 bases and J gave up 1 base, with 9 bases separating them. CDR3 nucleotides: TGTGCCAGCCACAGGGTAAGCAATCAGCCCCAGCATTTT. Its translation is CASHRVSNQPQHF.

The rearrangement uses TRBV19 and TRBJ2-2, with unresolved D. The CDR3 sequence is 15 residues long. Germline-derived CDR1 and CDR2 are LNHDA and SQIVND (reference sequence). V was clipped by 7 bases and J by 6 bases, with 18 bases between them. Here the CDR3 reads CASTANSRTAGELFF. The CDR3 nucleotides are TGTGCCAGTACCGCCAACTCCCGGACGGCCGGGGAGCTGTTTTTT.

This clone was found once. The V call is TRBV6-5, the J call TRBJ1-1; 7 bases agree with TRBD1. The CDR3 extends over 15 amino acids. Germline V CDR1 and CDR2: MNHEY, SVGAGI. V shed 2 bases, J shed 1 base, and the junction held 4 bases outside the gene matches. CDR3 sequence (DNA): TGTGCCAGCAGTTACGGGACAGCTCAGAACACTGAAGCTTTCTTT. Amino acids: CASSYGTAQNTEAFF.